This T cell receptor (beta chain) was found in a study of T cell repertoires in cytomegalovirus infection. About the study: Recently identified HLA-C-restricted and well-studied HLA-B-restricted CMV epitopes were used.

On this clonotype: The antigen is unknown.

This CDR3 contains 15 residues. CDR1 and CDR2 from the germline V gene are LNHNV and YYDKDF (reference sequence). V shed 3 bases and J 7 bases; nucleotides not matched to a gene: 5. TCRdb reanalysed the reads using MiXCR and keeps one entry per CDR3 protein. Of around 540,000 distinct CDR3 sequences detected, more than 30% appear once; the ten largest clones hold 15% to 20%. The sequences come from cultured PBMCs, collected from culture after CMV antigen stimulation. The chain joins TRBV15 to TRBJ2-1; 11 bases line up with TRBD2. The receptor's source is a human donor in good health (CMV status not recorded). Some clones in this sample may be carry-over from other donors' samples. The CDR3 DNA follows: TGTGCCACCAGCAGGGTACTAGCGGGAGTAAATGAGCAGTTCTTC. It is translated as CATSRVLAGVNEQFF.